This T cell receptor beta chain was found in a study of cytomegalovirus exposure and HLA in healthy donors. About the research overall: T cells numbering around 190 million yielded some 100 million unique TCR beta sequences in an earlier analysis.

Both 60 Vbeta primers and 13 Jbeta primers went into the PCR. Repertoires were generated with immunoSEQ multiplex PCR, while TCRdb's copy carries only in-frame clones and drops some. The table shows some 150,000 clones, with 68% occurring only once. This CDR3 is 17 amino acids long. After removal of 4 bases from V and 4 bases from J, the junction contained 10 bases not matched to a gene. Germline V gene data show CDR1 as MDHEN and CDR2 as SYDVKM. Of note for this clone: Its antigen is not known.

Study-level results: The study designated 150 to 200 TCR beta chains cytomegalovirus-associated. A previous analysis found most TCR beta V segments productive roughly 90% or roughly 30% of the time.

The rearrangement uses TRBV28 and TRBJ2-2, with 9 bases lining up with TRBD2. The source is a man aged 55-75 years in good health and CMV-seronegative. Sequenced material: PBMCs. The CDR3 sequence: CASSSPGREGGTGELFF. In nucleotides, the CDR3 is TGTGCCAGCAGTTCCCCTGGGCGGGAGGGAGGCACCGGGGAGCTGTTTTTT.